This TCR beta chain originates from a study of cytomegalovirus exposure and HLA in healthy donors. Study-wide points: Excluded: some indistinguishable V segments such as TRBV6-2 and TRBV6-3. Earlier analysis yielded a pattern in which most TCR beta V segments were productive about 87% or about 30% of the time.

On this clone itself: Its antigen is undetermined.

Trimming took off 5 bases at V and 2 bases at J, with 14 bases between the two ends. Germline V lookup: CDR1 ENHRY, CDR2 SYGVKD. This CDR3 has 15 residues. Both 60 Vbeta primers and 13 Jbeta primers went into the PCR. Sequencing used immunoSEQ multiplex PCR; TCRdb keeps in-frame clones, though not all of them. This table holds about 150,000 clones, roughly 80% found once. The rearrangement uses TRBV10-3 and TRBJ2-3; D perhaps matches TRBD2 (6 bases). Sequences were obtained from PBMCs. The sequence derives from a woman between 35 and 50 years old in good health and CMV-seropositive. CDR3 region: CAISPGGVITDTQYF. In DNA form, the CDR3 reads TGTGCCATCAGTCCTGGCGGGGTAATCACAGATACGCAGTATTTT.